The 16 T cell receptor beta chains presented below share a single source sample, sequenced in a study of blood T cell repertoires in COVID-19. TCRdb keeps only in-frame clones here, not all; method: immunoSEQ multiplex PCR. Among under 300,000 clones listed, about 68% were seen once. The specimen sequenced was peripheral blood. The receptors originated from a woman aged 80 or older with acute or convalescent COVID-19.

The rearrangement uses TRBV12-3 or TRBV12-4 and TRBJ1-2, with D tentatively TRBD1 (6 bases). The CDR3 runs 13 residues. V was trimmed by 6 bases and J by 2 bases, leaving 10 bases between them. CDR3 bases: TGTGCCAGCAGGAGGACAGCAAACTATGGCTACACCTTC. Its protein is CASRRTANYGYTF.

This chain links TRBV11-2 with TRBJ2-7; no clear D gene. The CDR3 sequence is 12 residues long. V was shortened by 1 base and J by 4 bases, with 5 bases between the two germline ends. Germline V gene lookup returns CDR1 SGHAT and CDR2 FQNNGV. The CDR3 coding sequence is TGTGCCAGCAGCTTAGGTCGGTACGAGCAGTACTTC. As protein: CASSLGRYEQYF.

The genes are TRBV4-2 and TRBJ1-2; D uncertain. Germline assignment: CDR1 LGHNA and CDR2 YNFKEQ. V was shortened by 0 bases and J by 0 bases, with 8 bases between the two germline ends. This CDR3 is 15 amino acids long. CDR3 amino acids: CASSQDLRANYGYTF. CDR3 DNA: TGTGCCAGCAGCCAAGATTTGCGAGCTAACTATGGCTACACCTTC.

This sequence joins TRBV29-1 and TRBJ2-7; D may be TRBD2 (6 bases). This CDR3 has 13 amino acids. Germline V gene sequence: CDR1 SQVTM, CDR2 ANQGSEA. The V and J ends lost 3 bases and 7 bases respectively, with 16 bases between them. The DNA of the CDR3 is TGCAGCGTTGACGCGGGGCCTGCGGGGGAGCAGTACTTC. This codes for CSVDAGPAGEQYF.

This sequence joins TRBV10-2 and TRBJ1-2, with TRBD1 as a possible D gene (6 bases). Trimming removed 5 bases from V and 5 bases from J, with 18 bases in between. Germline CDR1 is WSHSY and CDR2 is SAAADI. This CDR3 contains 15 residues. CDR3 DNA: TGCGCCAGCAGTTTACAGGGCCGAGGGATTTATGGCTACACCTTC. The encoded protein is CASSLQGRGIYGYTF.

V and J are TRBV7-2 and TRBJ1-2, with unresolved D. Germline V lookup: CDR1 SGHTA, CDR2 FQGNSA. Deletions cut 1 base from V and 1 base from J, with 10 bases between. The CDR3 is made up of 15 amino acids. CDR3 region: CASSLGRILNYGYTF. The CDR3 DNA is TGTGCCAGCAGCTTAGGCAGAATCCTTAACTATGGCTACACCTTC.

This clone was observed a few times. The J gene is TRBJ2-3, the V gene TRBV10-3; 14 bases match TRBD2. Trimming removed 0 bases from V and 6 bases from J; junction bases left unmatched: 8. Germline V gives CDR1 ENHRY, CDR2 SYGVKD. CDR3 length: 18 residues. CDR3 residues: CAISESPGLAGAGDTQYF. The DNA of the CDR3 is TGTGCCATCAGTGAGTCGCCGGGACTAGCGGGAGCGGGGGATACGCAGTATTTT.

This clone was seen only once. The rearrangement links TRBV19 to TRBJ1-3, with a possible D match to TRBD1 (5 bases). The germline V and J ends were trimmed by 8 bases and 4 bases, with 12 bases remaining between them. CDR3 size: 13 residues. Germline V lookup: CDR1 LNHDA, CDR2 SQIVND (reference sequence). In nucleotides, the CDR3 is TGTGCCAGTCTTAGGGGAACCGGAAACACCATATATTTT. Protein sequence: CASLRGTGNTIYF.

The CDR3 here is CASSYSGRAEGYTF. CDR3 bases: TGTGCCAGCAGTTACTCGGGGCGTGCGGAAGGCTACACCTTC. This rearrangement joins TRBV6-5 to TRBJ1-2, with D maybe TRBD1 (5 bases). This CDR3 comprises 14 residues. The V end was cut by 0 bases, the J end by 8 bases, with 13 bases between. Per the germline V gene, CDR1 is MNHEY and CDR2 is SVGAGI.

V gene TRBV19 combines with J gene TRBJ1-2; perhaps TRBD1 as D (5 bases). Germline assignment: CDR1 LNHDA and CDR2 SQIVND (reference sequence). The CDR3 spans 15 residues. The V end lost 5 bases, the J end lost 2 bases, and 15 bases lay between the germline ends. The CDR3 sequence is CASSSPGRANYGYTF. CDR3 sequence (DNA): TGTGCCAGTAGTTCCCCGGGCAGGGCCAACTATGGCTACACCTTC.

This rearrangement joins TRBV5-4 to TRBJ2-1, with TRBD1 matching over 7 bases. From germline, CDR1 is SGHNT and CDR2 YYREEE (reference sequence). The V segment lost 0 bases and the J segment 9 bases; nucleotides outside the gene matches: 6. The CDR3 is 14 residues long. CDR3: CASSLDTGVGEQFF. The CDR3 DNA follows: TGTGCCAGCAGCTTGGACACAGGGGTCGGTGAGCAGTTCTTC.

The chain joins TRBV19 to TRBJ1-5, with TRBD1 matching over 8 bases. V shed 9 bases and J 6 bases; nucleotides not matched to a gene: 10. The V gene's germline CDR1 is LNHDA and CDR2 SQIVND (reference sequence). This CDR3 is 14 amino acids long. Written as DNA, the CDR3 is TGTGCCAGCATGCCGGGACAGGCCCCTCAGCCCCAGCATTTT. It is translated as CASMPGQAPQPQHF.

V usage is TRBV5-6 and J usage is TRBJ1-2, with TRBD1 as a possible D gene (5 bases). Germline V gene lookup returns CDR1 SGHDT and CDR2 YYEEEE. There are 15 residues in the CDR3. V lost 4 bases, J lost 0 bases, and 13 bases lay in between. The CDR3: CASSRGHGPNYGYTF. DNA of the CDR3: TGTGCCAGCAGCAGAGGACATGGGCCTAACTATGGCTACACCTTC.

Here the CDR3 reads CASSRSLGPGETQYF. The CDR3 DNA follows: TGTGCCAGCAGCCGCTCTTTGGGGCCGGGAGAGACCCAGTACTTC. This chain joins TRBV3-1 (or the pseudogene TRBV3-2) and TRBJ2-5; perhaps TRBD1 as D (5 bases). The CDR3 covers 15 residues. V was pared by 4 bases and J by 4 bases, with 16 bases between. Germline V gene lookup returns CDR1 LGHDT and CDR2 YNNKEL (reference sequence).

The chain uses TRBV5-5 and TRBJ1-5; D unclear. Trimming took 0 bases from V and 4 from J, leaving 23 bases between them. Germline loops: CDR1 SGHKS, CDR2 YYEKEE (reference sequence). This CDR3 has 19 amino acids. DNA of the CDR3: TGTGCCAGCAGCTTGGAAGCCCCCCGCGGCCCACGCGTAAATCAGCCCCAGCATTTT. This sequence encodes CASSLEAPRGPRVNQPQHF. Together with reference TRBV5-5 and TRBJ1-5, the CDR3 gives the full variable domain: DAGVTQSPTHLIKTRGQQVTLRCSPISGHKSVSWYQQVLGQGPQFIFQYYEKEERGRGNFPDRFSARQFPNYSSELNVNALLLGDSALYLCASSLEAPRGPRVNQPQHFGDGTRLSIL.

The chain combines TRBV2 with TRBJ2-5; perhaps TRBD1 as D (5 bases). Germline CDR1 and CDR2: SNHLY and FYNNEI. Trimming cost V 5 bases and J 2 bases, with 12 bases left between them. The CDR3 has 14 amino acids. For the CDR3, the DNA is TGTGCCAGCAGTATAATACAGGTTCAAGAGACCCAGTACTTC. This translates into CASSIIQVQETQYF.